These 22 T cell receptor beta chains came from one sample sequenced in a study of vaccination effects on CD4 cells after COVID-19. No antigens are known for them. Assay used: immunoSEQ multiplex PCR; TCRdb lists only in-frame clones, some missing. Of tens of thousands of clones listed, around 80% are singletons. Viral peptide pool expansion of antigen-specific CD4+ T cells preceded sequencing in the ViraFEST assay. With roughly 9 days of culture completed, CD4+ T cells were isolated. Either the BNT162b2 or mRNA-1273 vaccine was given to participants in two doses. The input for sequencing was CD4+ T cells from PBMCs cultured with HCoV-NL63 spike peptides, taken after COVID-19 vaccination. The source is a human donor who received a COVID-19 vaccine. Some clones in this sample may be carry-over from other donors' samples.

This clone was recorded once. This rearrangement joins TRBV5-8 to TRBJ1-5; TRBD1 matches at 10 bases. This CDR3 has 13 residues. The V segment lost 4 bases and the J segment 6 bases; nucleotides outside the gene matches: 1. Germline CDR1 and CDR2: SGHTS and YDEGEE. CDR3 nucleotide sequence: TGTGCCAGCAGCAGGGACAGGGGTCAGCCCCAGCATTTT. Residues: CASSRDRGQPQHF.

The chain joins TRBV5-1 to TRBJ2-5; 10 nucleotides agree with TRBD2. The CDR3 is 16 amino acids. V trimming: 4 bases; J trimming: 0 bases; junction bases outside the gene matches: 6. Germline V gives CDR1 SGHRS, CDR2 YFSETQ. The CDR3 region is CASSRTSGLHQETQYF. CDR3 bases: TGCGCCAGCAGCCGGACTAGCGGCCTACACCAAGAGACCCAGTACTTC.

V usage is TRBV7-2 and J usage is TRBJ1-1; no firm D call. The germline V and J ends were trimmed by 1 base and 6 bases, with 21 bases remaining between them. The V gene's germline CDR1 is SGHTA and CDR2 FQGNSA. The CDR3 covers 17 residues. The CDR3 nucleotides are TGTGCCAGCAGCTTAGTTTCGGGAGGAGGTAAGAGAGCTGAAGCTTTCTTT. Translated, it gives CASSLVSGGGKRAEAFF.

The chain recombines TRBV6-5 with TRBJ1-2; 12 bases fit TRBD1. Trimming took 0 bases from V and 7 from J; bases not matched to a gene: 3. CDR1 is MNHEY, CDR2 SVGAGI, per germline. The CDR3 runs to 15 residues. The DNA for the CDR3 is TGTGCCAGCAGTTACTCCGGGACAGGGGGCAGTGGCTACACCTTC. This sequence encodes CASSYSGTGGSGYTF.

This clone was observed a few times. V and J are TRBV11-2 and TRBJ1-3, with D possibly TRBD1 on 6 matching bases. Germline assignment: CDR1 SGHAT and CDR2 FQNNGV. Trimming removed 2 bases from V and 3 bases from J, with 17 bases in between. The CDR3 consists of 17 residues. CDR3 sequence reads: CASSLSYRAADGNTIYF. The CDR3 DNA sequence: TGTGCCAGCAGCTTAAGTTACAGGGCTGCGGATGGAAACACCATATATTTT.

This rearrangement joins TRBV15 to TRBJ2-7, with D possibly being TRBD2 (5 bases). Germline V gives CDR1 LNHNV, CDR2 YYDKDF (reference sequence). The CDR3 is 14 amino acids. V lost 0 bases, J lost 2 bases, and 8 bases lay in between. This CDR3 is CATSRDGGAYEQYV. CDR3 in DNA: TGTGCCACCAGCAGAGATGGAGGAGCCTACGAGCAGTACGTC.

The chain recombines TRBV5-1 with TRBJ1-5; possibly TRBD1 for D (5 bases). The germline CDR1 and CDR2 sequences are SGHRS and YFSETQ. The CDR3 length is 15 residues. V shed 1 base and J shed 2 bases, with 10 bases lying between them. The CDR3 spells CASSLNGGGNQPQHF. CDR3 coding DNA: TGCGCCAGCAGCTTGAACGGGGGTGGCAATCAGCCCCAGCATTTT.

The chain uses TRBV6-6 and TRBJ2-3; D ambiguous. From germline, CDR1 is MNHNY and CDR2 SVGAGI (reference sequence). With 5 bases removed from V and 5 bases from J, the gap between germline ends came to 5 bases. This CDR3 comprises 11 residues. This CDR3 is CASSPLDTQYF. In DNA form, the CDR3 reads TGTGCCAGCAGTCCCCTAGATACGCAGTATTTT.

This clone occurred a few times. V is TRBV10-1 and J is TRBJ2-3; unclear D gene. The CDR3 loop spans 13 amino acids. V shed 5 bases and J shed 1 base, with 7 bases lying between them. CDR1 is WNHNN and CDR2 is SYGVQD in the germline V gene (reference sequence). As DNA, the CDR3 is TGCGCCAGCAGTCCAGGCGGCACAGATACGCAGTATTTT. Translated: CASSPGGTDTQYF.

This clone showed up just once. The V gene is TRBV5-8, the J gene TRBJ2-2; either TRBD1 or TRBD2 may supply D (6 bases each). The germline V gene encodes CDR1 SGHTS and CDR2 YDEGEE. This CDR3 is built from 17 residues. Trimming shortened V by 4 bases and J by 4 bases, and 20 bases separated the two germline ends. The CDR3 DNA is TGTGCCAGCAGCCTACAGCGTCGAGGGGGGACCACCGGGGAGCTGTTTTTT. It codes for CASSLQRRGGTTGELFF.

The chain carries TRBV7-2 and TRBJ2-3, with D possibly TRBD2 on 5 matching bases. The germline V gene has CDR1 SGHTA and CDR2 FQGNSA. The V gene lost 1 base and the J gene lost 0 bases, with 8 bases spanning the gap. The CDR3 sequence is 15 residues long. CDR3 in amino acids: CASSLVGVSTDTQYF. The CDR3 bases are TGTGCCAGCAGCTTAGTCGGGGTGAGCACAGATACGCAGTATTTT.

This chain links TRBV24-1 with TRBJ1-1, with D maybe TRBD1 (5 bases). Germline CDR1 reads KGHDR; CDR2 reads SFDVKD. This CDR3 has 13 amino acids. Deletions cut 5 bases from V and 5 bases from J, with 11 bases between. CDR3 amino acids: CATSAQGITEAFF. The DNA of the CDR3 is TGTGCCACCAGTGCCCAGGGTATAACTGAAGCTTTCTTT.

The V call is TRBV19, the J call TRBJ1-4; TRBD1 agrees at 7 bases. The CDR3 is made up of 14 amino acids. V was clipped by 8 bases and J by 0 bases; unmatched bases: 3. CDR1 is LNHDA, CDR2 SQIVND, per germline (reference sequence). CDR3 nucleotides: TGTGCCAGTTTAGGGGGCTCAACTAATGAAAAACTGTTTTTT. It encodes CASLGGSTNEKLFF.

The chain has TRBV5-1 and TRBJ2-1; the match to TRBD2 covers 10 bases. The CDR3 is 16 amino acids. V was pared by 5 bases and J by 7 bases, with 12 bases of the junction left unmatched. From germline, CDR1 is SGHRS and CDR2 YFSETQ. CDR3 protein: CASRSAAGGDGNEQFF. The CDR3 DNA is TGCGCCAGCAGGTCCGCAGCGGGGGGGGACGGGAATGAGCAGTTCTTC.

The CDR3 DNA sequence: TGTGCCTGGAGTGGTGTTAGCAATCAGCCCCAGCATTTT. It specifies CAWSGVSNQPQHF. V gene TRBV30 combines with J gene TRBJ1-5; D unresolved. V was pared by 1 base and J by 0 bases, with 4 bases between. This CDR3 has 13 amino acids. Germline V lookup: CDR1 GTSNPN, CDR2 SVGIG (reference sequence).

This chain uses TRBV5-6 with TRBJ2-5; D might be TRBD2 (6 bases). CDR3 length: 14 residues. Germline V gene sequence: CDR1 SGHDT, CDR2 YYEEEE. V shed 2 bases and J shed 3 bases, with 11 bases lying between them. The DNA of the CDR3 is TGTGCCAGCAGCTTAGGACTACAAAAAGAGACCCAGTACTTC. Its translation: CASSLGLQKETQYF.

This rearrangement joins TRBV27 to TRBJ2-3; the match to TRBD1 covers 8 bases. The CDR3 loop spans 16 amino acids. The germline gives CDR1 MNHEY, CDR2 SMNVEV (reference sequence). V was clipped by 3 bases and J by 7 bases; unmatched bases: 12. The DNA of the CDR3 is TGTGCCAGCAGTTTGAATGGCAGGGGGCCCGGACATACGCAGTATTTT. It codes for CASSLNGRGPGHTQYF.

The chain uses TRBV5-1 and TRBJ2-5; 9 nucleotides agree with TRBD2. V shed 0 bases and J 2 bases; nucleotides not matched to a gene: 5. This CDR3 is built from 16 residues. Germline V gene lookup returns CDR1 SGHRS and CDR2 YFSETQ. In DNA form, the CDR3 reads TGCGCCAGCAGCTTGGGACTAGCGGTCCTACAAGAGACCCAGTACTTC. Translated, it gives CASSLGLAVLQETQYF.

The chain combines TRBV6-2 or TRBV6-3 with TRBJ1-5, with D possibly matching TRBD1 (6 bases). The CDR3 is made up of 14 amino acids. The V gene lost 2 bases and the J gene lost 6 bases, with 11 bases spanning the gap. The germline CDR1 and CDR2 sequences are MNHEY and SVGEGT. CDR3 loop: CASSYIGGTQPQHF. Written as DNA, the CDR3 is TGTGCCAGCAGTTACATCGGGGGCACTCAGCCCCAGCATTTT.

This clone was seen only once. The rearrangement joins TRBV7-6 to TRBJ2-7, with unresolved D. Trimming pared 1 base from V and 4 bases from J, leaving 14 bases between. The germline CDR1 and CDR2 sequences are SGHVS and FNYEAQ. This CDR3 spans 15 amino acids. The CDR3 nucleotides read TGTGCCAGCAGCTTAGGGGCACTTGGAAAGTACGAGCAGTACGTC. Protein product: CASSLGALGKYEQYV.

V and J are TRBV12-2 and TRBJ1-5; TRBD1, the table's D call, was not compared with the DNA. TRBV12-2 is a pseudogene segment. The CDR3 covers 19 residues. The CDR3 loop is CASRSVRQGKGISNQPQHF. The CDR3 region has the DNA TGTGCAAGTCGCTCCGTAAGACAGGGTAAGGGAATTAGCAATCAGCCCCAGCATTTT.

The chain links TRBV7-2 to TRBJ2-2, with D perhaps being TRBD1 or TRBD2 (6 bases each). The CDR3 covers 16 residues. Germline V gene data show CDR1 as SGHTA and CDR2 as FQGNSA. Trimming left V 2 bases short and J 3 bases short, with 13 bases between. The CDR3 DNA sequence: TGTGCCAGCAGCTTATGGGGGCGGGGCGACACCGGGGAGCTGTTTTTT. Amino acid sequence: CASSLWGRGDTGELFF.